Listed below are T cell receptor beta chains from one sample, sequenced in a study of cytomegalovirus exposure and HLA in healthy donors. Profiling relied on immunoSEQ multiplex PCR, and the TCRdb table lists in-frame clones only, not all of them. The sample lists about 330,000 clones, 70% to 90% occurring once. The sequencing input was PBMCs. These TCRs come from a woman between 18 and 29 years old in good health and CMV-seronegative. Each CDR3 is given with its conserved first and last residue. D genes are given only for firm matches. Rows may omit the clone size; those that give it use once, few, many or a size class.

v_gene: TRBV2; abundance: -; d_gene: TRBD1; j_gene: TRBJ2-7; CDR3aa: CASSQGQRAYEQYF; CDR3nt: TGTGCCAGCAGCCAGGGACAGAGAGCCTACGAGCAGTACTTC
v_gene: TRBV2; abundance: -; d_gene: TRBD2; j_gene: TRBJ2-7; CDR3aa: CASSDTLAGGKYEQYF; CDR3nt: TGTGCCAGCAGTGACACCCTAGCGGGAGGGAAGTACGAGCAGTACTTC
v_gene: TRBV21-1; abundance: -; d_gene: -; j_gene: TRBJ1-1; CDR3aa: CASSKIRLQGRFLNTEAFF; CDR3nt: TGTGCCAGCAGCAAAATCCGGCTACAGGGGAGGTTCTTGAACACTGAAGCTTTCTTT
v_gene: TRBV29-1; abundance: -; d_gene: -; j_gene: TRBJ1-1; CDR3aa: CSVEEDTEAFF; CDR3nt: TGCAGCGTTGAGGAGGACACTGAAGCTTTCTTT
v_gene: TRBV5-4; abundance: -; d_gene: -; j_gene: TRBJ2-5; CDR3aa: CASRDNRHDQETQYF; CDR3nt: TGTGCCAGCAGAGATAACCGACACGACCAAGAGACCCAGTACTTC
v_gene: TRBV7-9; abundance: -; d_gene: -; j_gene: TRBJ1-2; CDR3aa: CASSSDTRYRVNGYTF; CDR3nt: TGTGCCAGCAGCTCCGATACGCGGTACAGGGTAAATGGCTACACCTTC
v_gene: TRBV27; abundance: -; d_gene: TRBD2; j_gene: TRBJ2-2; CDR3aa: CASSGLAGQTGELFF; CDR3nt: TGTGCCAGCAGTGGACTAGCGGGACAGACCGGGGAGCTGTTTTTT
v_gene: TRBV28; abundance: -; d_gene: -; j_gene: TRBJ1-5; CDR3aa: CASSLHQPQHF; CDR3nt: TGTGCCAGCAGCCTACATCAGCCCCAGCATTTT
v_gene: TRBV5-4; abundance: -; d_gene: TRBD2; j_gene: TRBJ2-2; CDR3aa: CASSPDLSGPSTGELFF; CDR3nt: TGTGCCAGCAGCCCCGACCTTAGCGGGCCTTCTACCGGGGAGCTGTTTTTT
v_gene: TRBV28; abundance: -; d_gene: -; j_gene: TRBJ2-2; CDR3aa: CASSLPMFGELFF; CDR3nt: TGTGCCAGCAGTTTGCCTATGTTCGGGGAGCTGTTTTTT
v_gene: TRBV5-4; abundance: -; d_gene: TRBD1; j_gene: TRBJ1-4; CDR3aa: CASSPGQGATNEKLFF; CDR3nt: TGTGCCAGCAGCCCCGGACAGGGGGCAACTAATGAAAAACTGTTTTTT
v_gene: TRBV7-2; abundance: -; d_gene: -; j_gene: TRBJ1-1; CDR3aa: CASSLLGVNTEAFF; CDR3nt: TGTGCCAGCAGCTTATTAGGGGTGAACACTGAAGCTTTCTTT
v_gene: TRBV5-3; abundance: -; d_gene: -; j_gene: TRBJ1-2; CDR3aa: CARSFNRTYNYGYTF; CDR3nt: TGTGCCAGAAGCTTTAACAGGACGTATAACTATGGCTACACCTTC
v_gene: TRBV4-1; abundance: few; d_gene: TRBD2; j_gene: TRBJ2-3; CDR3aa: CASSQQRGASGSADTQYF; CDR3nt: TGCGCCAGCAGCCAACAAAGGGGAGCTAGCGGGAGTGCAGATACGCAGTATTTT
v_gene: TRBV7-2; abundance: -; d_gene: -; j_gene: TRBJ2-6; CDR3aa: CASSLFWGVANVLTF; CDR3nt: TGTGCCAGCAGCTTATTTTGGGGGGTGGCCAACGTCCTGACTTTC
v_gene: TRBV7-9; abundance: -; d_gene: TRBD2; j_gene: TRBJ2-7; CDR3aa: CASSPGLAGGPRAYEQYF; CDR3nt: TGTGCCAGCAGCCCTGGACTAGCGGGAGGGCCCAGGGCCTACGAGCAGTACTTC
v_gene: TRBV7-3; abundance: -; d_gene: -; j_gene: TRBJ1-1; CDR3aa: CASSLRSDSPTEAFF; CDR3nt: TGTGCCAGCAGCTTAAGATCCGACAGTCCCACTGAAGCTTTCTTT
v_gene: TRBV12-5; abundance: -; d_gene: -; j_gene: TRBJ1-2; CDR3aa: CASGLPDTPNYGYTF; CDR3nt: TGTGCTAGTGGTTTGCCCGACACCCCTAACTATGGCTACACCTTC
v_gene: TRBV5-6; abundance: -; d_gene: TRBD2; j_gene: TRBJ2-1; CDR3aa: CASTYGLAGTNEQFF; CDR3nt: TGTGCCAGCACCTACGGACTAGCGGGAACCAATGAGCAGTTCTTC
v_gene: TRBV5-1; abundance: once; d_gene: -; j_gene: TRBJ2-3; CDR3aa: CASGDLGGHTDTQYF; CDR3nt: TGCGCCAGCGGCGATTTGGGCGGGCACACAGATACGCAGTATTTT
v_gene: TRBV9; abundance: -; d_gene: TRBD2; j_gene: TRBJ2-2; CDR3aa: CASSAGGLAGAGELFF; CDR3nt: TGTGCCAGCAGCGCCGGCGGGCTAGCGGGAGCCGGGGAGCTGTTTTTT
v_gene: TRBV29-1; abundance: -; d_gene: TRBD2; j_gene: TRBJ2-3; CDR3aa: CSVGAGGVANTDTQYF; CDR3nt: TGCAGCGTTGGAGCGGGAGGAGTTGCCAACACAGATACGCAGTATTTT
v_gene: TRBV6-5; abundance: -; d_gene: -; j_gene: TRBJ2-7; CDR3aa: CASSYSENSPYEQYF; CDR3nt: TGTGCCAGCAGTTACTCTGAAAACAGCCCCTACGAGCAGTACTTC